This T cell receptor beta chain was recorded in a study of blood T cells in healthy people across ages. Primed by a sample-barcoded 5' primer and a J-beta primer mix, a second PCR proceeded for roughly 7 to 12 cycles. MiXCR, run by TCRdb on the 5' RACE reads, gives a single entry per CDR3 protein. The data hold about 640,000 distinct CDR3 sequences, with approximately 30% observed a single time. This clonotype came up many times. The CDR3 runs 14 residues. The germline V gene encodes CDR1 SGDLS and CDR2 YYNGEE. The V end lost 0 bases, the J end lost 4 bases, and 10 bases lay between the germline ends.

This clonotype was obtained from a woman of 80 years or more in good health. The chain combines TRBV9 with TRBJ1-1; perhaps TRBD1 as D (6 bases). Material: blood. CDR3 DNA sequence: TGTGCCAGCAGCGTAGATAGAGGGGGCACTGAAGCTTTCTTT. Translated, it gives CASSVDRGGTEAFF.